The rows below give T cell receptor beta chains drawn from one sample of a study of cytomegalovirus exposure and HLA in healthy donors. Sequencing was performed with immunoSEQ multiplex PCR; in TCRdb, only in-frame clones are kept and a portion is missing. This sample has some 140,000 clones, with 80% found just once. Material for sequencing was PBMCs. The receptors were sampled from a young man in good health and CMV-seropositive. Both conserved end residues are part of each CDR3. D genes are given only for firm matches. Size values are once, few and many counts, or a class for expanded clones, and some rows have none.

j_gene: TRBJ2-7; abundance: .; v_gene: TRBV5-1; d_gene: .; CDR3nt: TGCGCCAGCAGCTTTGGACTCGACGCCTACGAGCAGTACTTC; CDR3aa: CASSFGLDAYEQYF
j_gene: TRBJ1-4; abundance: few; v_gene: TRBV9; d_gene: .; CDR3nt: TGTGCCAGCAGCGTCAGGCCGAGTGAAAAACTGTTTTTT; CDR3aa: CASSVRPSEKLFF
j_gene: TRBJ2-1; abundance: few; v_gene: TRBV11-1; d_gene: TRBD2; CDR3nt: TGTGCCAGCAGCCCTTGGACTAGCGGGATAAAGAATGAGCAGTTCTTC; CDR3aa: CASSPWTSGIKNEQFF
j_gene: TRBJ2-1; abundance: .; v_gene: TRBV19; d_gene: .; CDR3nt: TGTGCCAGTAGTATTATAACCTACAATGAGCAGTTCTTC; CDR3aa: CASSIITYNEQFF
j_gene: TRBJ2-7; abundance: .; v_gene: TRBV28; d_gene: .; CDR3nt: TGTGCCAGCAGTTCCCCCCATCTCTCGGTAGCCTACGAGCAGTACTTC; CDR3aa: CASSSPHLSVAYEQYF
j_gene: TRBJ2-7; abundance: .; v_gene: TRBV6-1; d_gene: .; CDR3nt: TGTGCCAGCAGAGGACAGTTAAACGAGCAGTACTTC; CDR3aa: CASRGQLNEQYF
j_gene: TRBJ2-3; abundance: .; v_gene: TRBV5-4; d_gene: .; CDR3nt: TGTGCCAGCAGCTTGGATGTGGGAGGCGGCACAGATACGCAGTATTTT; CDR3aa: CASSLDVGGGTDTQYF
j_gene: TRBJ1-5; abundance: few; v_gene: TRBV28; d_gene: TRBD1; CDR3nt: TGTGCCAGCCCCCCTGGGACAGGGGAGTTATATAGCAATCAGCCCCAGCATTTT; CDR3aa: CASPPGTGELYSNQPQHF
j_gene: TRBJ2-1; abundance: .; v_gene: TRBV25-1; d_gene: TRBD1; CDR3nt: TGTGCCAGCAGAACAGGGGATCCTTACAATGAGCAGTTCTTC; CDR3aa: CASRTGDPYNEQFF
j_gene: TRBJ2-5; abundance: .; v_gene: TRBV11-2; d_gene: TRBD2; CDR3nt: TGTGCCAGCAGCCCGGGACTAGCGGGAGTGGTAGAGACCCAGTACTTC; CDR3aa: CASSPGLAGVVETQYF
j_gene: TRBJ2-1; abundance: .; v_gene: TRBV4-1; d_gene: TRBD2; CDR3nt: TGCGCCAGCAGCCCTCAGGGACTAGCGGGGCGTAAAGAGTTCTTC; CDR3aa: CASSPQGLAGRKEFF
j_gene: TRBJ2-5; abundance: few; v_gene: TRBV10-3; d_gene: .; CDR3nt: TGTGCCATCGGAGGTCTTCAAGAGACCCAGTACTTC; CDR3aa: CAIGGLQETQYF
j_gene: TRBJ1-3; abundance: once; v_gene: TRBV6-6; d_gene: TRBD1; CDR3nt: TGTGCCAGCAGTTACTCAGGACAGGGGGGAAACACCATATATTTT; CDR3aa: CASSYSGQGGNTIYF
j_gene: TRBJ2-1; abundance: .; v_gene: TRBV7-8; d_gene: TRBD2; CDR3nt: TGTGCCAGCAGCCCACGTAGGACTAGCGGGTGTGAGCAGTTCTTC; CDR3aa: CASSPRRTSGCEQFF
j_gene: TRBJ1-1; abundance: few; v_gene: TRBV29-1; d_gene: .; CDR3nt: TGCAGCGGGGGGGGTATTGGGGGGGCGACTGAAGCTTTCTTT; CDR3aa: CSGGGIGGATEAFF